A selection of T cell receptor beta chains follows, all from one sample in a study of blood T cell repertoires in COVID-19. Clones were read by immunoSEQ multiplex PCR, and TCRdb kept only the in-frame ones, dropping some. Of more than 120,000 clones detected, roughly 86% appear once; the ten largest clones hold approximately 0.95%. The material sequenced was peripheral blood. The source is a woman aged 45-65 years with acute or convalescent COVID-19. Each CDR3 is given with its conserved first and last residue. The D gene is left open where the match is weak. Expanded clones get a size class; other rows say once, few or many, or leave the size out.

V	D	size	J	DNA	CDR3
TRBV6-5	.	.	TRBJ1-2	TGTGCCAGCAGCCTACTCTCCTTGGGAGACTATGGCTACACCTTC	CASSLLSLGDYGYTF
TRBV11-2	TRBD1	few	TRBJ2-2	TGTGCCAGCAGCTTAGTAGGGACAGGGGGCATTGTCGGGGAGCTGTTTTTT	CASSLVGTGGIVGELFF
TRBV6-1	TRBD1	.	TRBJ1-5	TGTGCCAGCAGTGCGCACCCAGACAGGGGCAATCAGCCCCAGCATTTT	CASSAHPDRGNQPQHF
TRBV20-1	TRBD1	.	TRBJ1-1	TGCAGTGCTAGTACAGGGGGCACTGAAGCTTTCTTT	CSASTGGTEAFF
TRBV5-5	.	.	TRBJ1-6	TGTGCCAGCAGCTTTGAGAGCTCCTATAATTCACCCCTCCACTTT	CASSFESSYNSPLHF
TRBV9	TRBD1	.	TRBJ1-3	TGTGCCAGCAGCGACCCGGGACAGGGATCTGGAAACACCATATATTTT	CASSDPGQGSGNTIYF
TRBV25-1	TRBD1	.	TRBJ1-5	TGTGCCAGCAGCCGACAGGGAGTTGACAATCAGCCCCAGCATTTT	CASSRQGVDNQPQHF
TRBV5-1	TRBD1	.	TRBJ1-2	TGCGCCAGCAGCCTAGGACAGGGAGGTCGGGGGCCAGATGGCTACACCTTC	CASSLGQGGRGPDGYTF
TRBV5-8	TRBD2	.	TRBJ2-4	TGTGCCAGCAGCTTGGCGGGGACTAGCGGTCGGGAGGACATTCAGTACTTC	CASSLAGTSGREDIQYF
TRBV7-6	.	few	TRBJ2-7	TGTGCCAGCAGCTTCGCGTCAAGCTACGAGCAGTACTTC	CASSFASSYEQYF
TRBV5-4	.	.	TRBJ1-1	TGTGCCAGCAGCGTTAGACAGCTTCTGAACACTGAAGCTTTCTTT	CASSVRQLLNTEAFF
TRBV28	.	.	TRBJ1-5	TGTGCCAGCAGTTTACTCGGTCAGCCCCAGCATTTT	CASSLLGQPQHF
TRBV12-5	TRBD2	.	TRBJ2-2	TGTGCTAGTGGTTTGGTACCTAGCGGCCCAAACACCGGGGAGCTGTTTTTT	CASGLVPSGPNTGELFF
TRBV7-8	.	.	TRBJ1-4	TGTGCCAGCAGCTTAGTAACAGGGAGCGGCGAAAAACTGTTTTTT	CASSLVTGSGEKLFF
TRBV5-4	TRBD2	.	TRBJ2-7	TGTGCCAGCAGAAACGGACTAGCGGGAGGCTTCTACGAGCAGTACTTC	CASRNGLAGGFYEQYF
TRBV7-9	TRBD1	.	TRBJ1-1	TGTGCCAGCAGCTTAGGTAAGGGGGCCACTGAAGCTTTCTTT	CASSLGKGATEAFF
TRBV11-2	.	once	TRBJ1-4	TGTGCCAGCAGCTATGACAGCTATAGGGGAAAACTGTTTTTT	CASSYDSYRGKLFF
TRBV30	TRBD2	once	TRBJ2-1	TGTGCCTGGAGTATCAGACTAGCGGGGGAGCAGTTCTTC	CAWSIRLAGEQFF
TRBV28	.	once	TRBJ2-7	TGTGCCAGCACCTCGCAGGGAACAAGGGGCGAGCAGTACTTC	CASTSQGTRGEQYF
TRBV14	TRBD1	.	TRBJ2-2	TGTGCCAGCAGCCAATCAGGGGGCTATACCGGGGAGCTGTTTTTT	CASSQSGGYTGELFF
TRBV27	TRBD2	.	TRBJ2-7	TGTGCCAGCAGCCTGATGGGGTCTAGCGGACCCTACGAGCAGTACTTC	CASSLMGSSGPYEQYF
TRBV19	TRBD1	.	TRBJ1-3	TGTGCCACAGAGCCCCTCGACAGGGGGCGAACCGGAAACACCATATATTTT	CATEPLDRGRTGNTIYF
TRBV3-1/TRBV3-2	.	.	TRBJ1-4	TGTGCCAGCAGCCAAGATAGTCTACGGACAGTTTTCTCCGAAAAACTGTTTTTT	CASSQDSLRTVFSEKLFF
TRBV30	.	.	TRBJ2-1	TGTGCCTGGAGTGTATCGGTAGAGGTTACTGAGCAGTTCTTC	CAWSVSVEVTEQFF
TRBV7-9	.	once	TRBJ1-4	TGTGCCAGCAGCTTAGGGCAGGGGATGCCTAATGAAAAACTGTTTTTT	CASSLGQGMPNEKLFF
TRBV5-1	.	.	TRBJ1-2	TGCGCCAGCAGCTTGGTGCAGGACTATGGCTACACCTTC	CASSLVQDYGYTF
TRBV15	TRBD1	.	TRBJ2-7	TGTGCCACCAGCAGAGTTACTGACAGGGACTACGAGCAGTACTTC	CATSRVTDRDYEQYF